The TCR beta chain under discussion was sequenced for a study of regulatory T cells in long-lasting Graves disease. Sample time point: newly diagnosed GD, antithyroid drugs for less than 3 months. Scientists built the TCR library using RNA that was extracted from PBMCs. Relying on iRepertoire HTBI primers and Arm-PCR of CDR3 regions, the team built TCR beta libraries. Original analysis: The identification of roughly 62 TRBV and approximately 15 TRBJ segments was made across samples. MiXCR was run by TCRdb on the multiplex PCR reads, yielding one entry per CDR3 protein. These V and J calls derive from TCRdb rather than the authors' analysis. The table records about 300,000 distinct CDR3 sequences, about 20% of them present only once. The CDR3 sequence is 15 residues long. Germline V gene lookup returns CDR1 LNHDA and CDR2 SQIVND (reference sequence). V was clipped by 3 bases and J by 4 bases, with 15 bases between them.

The V gene is TRBV19, the J gene TRBJ1-2; no clear D gene. The receptor comes from a female donor with Graves disease. Material: peripheral blood mononuclear cells (PBMCs), obtained at new diagnosis, from a patient treated with antithyroid drugs. CDR3 nucleotides: TGTGCCAGTAGTATCCTCCCCGAGACCCCCTATGGCTACACCTTC. This encodes CASSILPETPYGYTF.